This passage covers 20 T cell receptor beta chains from one sample sequenced in a study of T cells in women clearing cervical HPV infection. Only in-frame clones appear in the TCRdb table, and some are missing; sequencing was by immunoSEQ multiplex PCR. The ten most abundant clones cover 3.5% to 5% of a sample with some 33,000 clones. Sequencing was carried out using blood buffy coat. The receptors shown here come from a woman between 18 and 69 years old with a cervical HPV16 infection that either progressed to CIN3+ or cleared (not recorded which).

The sequenced CDR3 bases are TGTGCCAGCACCAAATGGGGGGGCCACAATGAG. This codes for CASTKWGGHNE. The full-length CDR3 reads as CASTKWGGHNEQFF. The chain uses TRBV7-2 and TRBJ2-1, with a weak D call TRBD2 (7 bases). The CDR3 end is not reached by the read, which stops 3 residues before it; the germline J gene fills it in. Trimming cost V 7 bases and J 5 bases, with 15 bases left between them. This CDR3 has 14 amino acids. CDR1 and CDR2 (germline): SGHTA, FQGNSA.

Of note for this clone: The read is 3 residues too short to cover the CDR3 end, so that end is filled in from the germline J gene. The J gene is TRBJ1-2, the V gene TRBV7-9; D might be TRBD1 (5 bases). V was trimmed by 0 bases and J by 3 bases, leaving 11 bases between them. Looked up from germline, CDR1 is SEHNR and CDR2 is FQNEAQ (reference sequence). The CDR3 loop spans 15 amino acids. CDR3: CASSLAAEGHYGYTF. CDR3 DNA, as far as it was read: TGTGCCAGCAGCTTAGCCGCTGAGGGGCACTATGGC.

The CDR3 bases that were read are TGCGCCAGCAGCATAGGACAGGTAGCAACTAATGAAAAG. Translation gives CASSIGQVATNEK. The CDR3 in full is CASSIGQVATNEKLFF. The chain is built from TRBV5-1 and TRBJ2-2, with 7 bases identical to TRBD1. Read sequence stops 3 residues before the CDR3 end, and the germline J gene provides the missing end. This CDR3 contains 16 residues. Germline V gene lookup returns CDR1 SGHRS and CDR2 YFSETQ.

Of note for this clone: The DNA ends 3 residues before the CDR3 does, and the rest of the CDR3 is filled in from the germline J gene. This sequence joins TRBV18 and TRBJ1-1; 8 nucleotides line up with TRBD1. Losses at the gene ends were 3 bases for V and 4 bases for J; bases not matched to a gene: 7. The CDR3 sequence is 15 residues long. Germline V gives CDR1 KGHSH, CDR2 LQKENI. Partial CDR3 DNA: TGTGCCAGCTCACCCTTAGGACAGGGAGGCACTGAA. Translated: CASSPLGQGGTE. The CDR3 as a whole reads CASSPLGQGGTEAFF.

On this clone: The read halts 3 residues ahead of the CDR3 end, with the missing end drawn from the germline J gene. This chain connects TRBV11-2 to TRBJ2-2, with unresolved D. The germline gives CDR1 SGHAT, CDR2 FQNNGV. The CDR3 has 14 residues. Trimming left V 1 base short and J 4 bases short, with 7 bases between. CDR3 DNA (partial): TGTGCCAGCAGCTTAGTCAGGCCCACCGGGGAG. Translating gives CASSLVRPTGE. The whole CDR3 reads CASSLVRPTGELFF. Combining the CDR3 with reference TRBV11-2 and TRBJ2-2 gives the whole variable domain EAGVAQSPRYKIIEKRQSVAFWCNPISGHATLYWYQQILGQGPKLLIQFQNNGVVDDSQLPKDRFSAERLKGVDSTLKIQPAKLEDSAVYLCASSLVRPTGELFFGEGSRLTVL.

A remark on this clone: The read falls 3 residues short of the CDR3 end, and the missing part is taken from the germline J gene. The V and J genes are TRBV18 and TRBJ1-1, with D possibly being TRBD1 (5 bases). Looked up from germline, CDR1 is KGHSH and CDR2 is LQKENI. This CDR3 spans 17 amino acids. CDR3 bases read: TGTGCCAGCTCACAGGGACTAGCGCCCCTAGTCGGAGAGACC. This codes for CASSQGLAPLVGET. The whole CDR3 region reads CASSQGLAPLVGETAFF.

Note on this clone: The read terminates 3 residues before the CDR3 end, so the remaining end is supplied by the germline J gene. This chain links TRBV6-2 or TRBV6-3 with TRBJ2-5; D may be TRBD1 (6 bases). V was clipped by 1 base and J by 5 bases, with 14 bases between them. The germline gives CDR1 MNHEY, CDR2 SVGEGT. The CDR3 sequence is 15 residues long. CDR3 DNA, as far as it was read: TGTGCCAGCAGTTACTTGGCCGTCCAGGGGGAGACC. Amino acid sequence: CASSYLAVQGET. The whole CDR3 sequence is CASSYLAVQGETQYF.

CDR3 DNA, as far as it was read: TGCGCCAGCAGCTCCTCCGGCCTAGCGGGGGTAGGGAATGAG. Its protein is CASSSSGLAGVGNE. The complete CDR3 sequence is CASSSSGLAGVGNEQFF. The chain couples TRBV5-1 to TRBJ2-1; TRBD2 matches 10 bases. Read sequence stops 3 residues before the CDR3 end, and the germline J gene provides the missing end. With V trimmed by 3 bases and J by 7 bases, 13 bases remained unmatched. CDR3 length equals 17 residues. Germline V gene lookup returns CDR1 SGHRS and CDR2 YFSETQ.

Comments on this clone: The junction differs from germline at one of its ends, possibly a read error. The read finishes 3 residues shy of the CDR3 end, and the germline J gene is used to complete it. The sample carries other DNA sequences with the same CDR3. The genes are TRBV19 and TRBJ1-3, with 10 bases matching TRBD1. The CDR3 runs 15 residues. Germline assignment: CDR1 LNHDA and CDR2 SQIVND (reference sequence). This chain's CDR3 is CASSTGTGAGNTIYF. The sequenced part of the CDR3 DNA is TGTGCCAGTAGTACCGGGACAGGGGCTGGAAACACT.

Points on this clone: The CDR3 end lies 3 residues beyond the end of the read and is filled in from the germline J gene. V gene TRBV5-8 combines with J gene TRBJ1-2; 7 positions match TRBD1. In germline, CDR1 is SGHTS, CDR2 YDEGEE. The CDR3 covers 14 residues. The V segment lost 1 base and the J segment 5 bases; nucleotides outside the gene matches: 5. CDR3 DNA, as far as it was read: TGTGCCAGCAGCTTGTTCAGGGGGTCGTATGGC. This sequence encodes CASSLFRGSYG. The entire CDR3 protein reads CASSLFRGSYGYTF.

With regard to this clone: The read ends 3 residues shy of where the CDR3 ends; the end is completed using the germline J gene. The chain links TRBV11-3 to TRBJ2-3, with a weak D call TRBD2 (6 bases). The CDR3 covers 13 residues. Germline V gene lookup returns CDR1 SGHNT and CDR2 YENEEA. Here the CDR3 reads CASSLGGNQPQYF. CDR3 DNA (partial): TGTGCCAGCAGCTTGGGGGGAAATCAGCCG.

Worth noting for this clone: Read coverage stops 3 residues before the CDR3 terminus; the germline J gene supplies the remainder. This chain links TRBV20-1 with TRBJ2-1; 7 nucleotides align to TRBD2. The junction had 7 bases not matched to a gene; V was cut back by 4 bases and J by 4 bases. Germline-derived CDR1 and CDR2 are DFQATT and SNEGSKA (reference sequence). This CDR3 comprises 14 residues. The sequenced part of the CDR3 DNA is TGCAGTGCTAAACTCGGGGGGTCGTACAATGAG. Translated, it gives CSAKLGGSYNE. The whole CDR3 sequence reads CSAKLGGSYNEQFF.

Turning to this clone: The read is 3 residues too short to cover the CDR3 end, so that end is filled in from the germline J gene. This chain joins TRBV6-2 or TRBV6-3 and TRBJ2-3; D unresolved. This CDR3 has 15 amino acids. Germline assignment: CDR1 MNHEY and CDR2 SVGEGT. The CDR3 reads CASRPQFNSNQPQYF. The CDR3 bases that were read are TGTGCCAGCAGACCCCAGTTTAATAGCAATCAGCCG.

Concerning this clone: The missing CDR3 end, 3 residues past where the read stops, is filled in from the germline J gene. The J gene is TRBJ2-2, the V gene TRBV12-3 or TRBV12-4; TRBD2 is a possible D gene (6 bases). V was shortened by 6 bases and J by 2 bases, with 13 bases between the two germline ends. The CDR3 extends over 15 amino acids. The sequenced part of the CDR3 DNA is TGTGCCAGCAGACCAGCGGGTGTTAACACCGGGGAG. It translates to CASRPAGVNTGE. The CDR3 as a whole reads CASRPAGVNTGELFF.

With regard to this clone: The sequenced fragment ends 3 residues before the CDR3 boundary, so the rest is inferred from the germline J gene. This rearrangement joins TRBV20-1 to TRBJ2-3, with 9 bases fitting TRBD2. This CDR3 contains 15 residues. CDR1 DFQATT and CDR2 SNEGSKA come from the germline V gene (reference sequence). V lost 3 bases and J lost 5; bases outside the gene matches: 9. CDR3 bases read: TGCAGTGCTAGGGCTAGCGGGGATGCAGGAGATACG. Amino acids: CSARASGDAGDT. The full CDR3 protein reads CSARASGDAGDTQYF.

With regard to this clone: The read stops 3 residues short of the end of the CDR3; the missing end is completed from the germline J gene. The rearrangement joins TRBV30 to TRBJ1-4; D gene unclear. Germline V gives CDR1 GTSNPN, CDR2 SVGIG (reference sequence). This CDR3 has 14 residues. Here the CDR3 reads CAWSVSSYNSPLFF. The part of the CDR3 DNA that was read is TGTGCCTGGAGTGTGAGCTCCTATAATTCACCA.

With regard to this clone: The read is 3 residues too short to cover the CDR3 end, so that end is filled in from the germline J gene. This rearrangement joins TRBV5-1 to TRBJ1-4; D perhaps matches TRBD1 (6 bases). V gave up 4 bases and J gave up 0 bases, with 16 bases separating them. The germline V gene encodes CDR1 SGHRS and CDR2 YFSETQ. This CDR3 is 17 amino acids long. This CDR3 is CASSGGRQSATNEKLFF. The sequenced part of the CDR3 DNA is TGCGCCAGCAGCGGGGGCCGGCAGAGCGCAACTAATGAAAAA.

CDR3 loop: CASTEGPQAYSPLHF. The DNA read from the CDR3 is TGTGCCAGCACCGAAGGCCCGCAGGCTTATTCACCC. The chain recombines TRBV2 with TRBJ1-6; no firm D call. The DNA ends 3 residues before the CDR3 does, and the rest of the CDR3 is filled in from the germline J gene. V lost 7 bases, J lost 8 bases, and 18 bases lay in between. This CDR3 comprises 15 residues. In germline, CDR1 is SNHLY, CDR2 FYNNEI.

This clone registers medium-sized (0.01 to 0.1%) by frequency. Read coverage stops 3 residues before the CDR3 terminus; the germline J gene supplies the remainder. The gene calls are TRBV30 and TRBJ1-2, with 8 bases lining up with TRBD1. V lost 2 bases to trimming and J lost 7 bases; unmatched junction nucleotides: 6. The CDR3 length is 13 residues. CDR1 is GTSNPN, CDR2 SVGIG, per germline (reference sequence). The CDR3 loop is CAWSRDRPGGYTF. The sequenced CDR3 bases are TGTGCCTGGAGTCGGGACAGGCCGGGTGGC.

To note about this clone: This sample also contains other DNA sequences that code for the same CDR3. The CDR3 loop reads CSVEEGDRGYDYTF. The CDR3 bases that were read are TGCAGCGTTGAAGAGGGCGACAGGGGCTACGAC. The chain links TRBV29-1 to TRBJ1-2; the match to TRBD1 covers 8 bases. The read ends 3 residues shy of where the CDR3 ends; the end is completed using the germline J gene. Germline V gene data show CDR1 as SQVTM and CDR2 as ANQGSEA. The CDR3 sequence is 14 residues long.